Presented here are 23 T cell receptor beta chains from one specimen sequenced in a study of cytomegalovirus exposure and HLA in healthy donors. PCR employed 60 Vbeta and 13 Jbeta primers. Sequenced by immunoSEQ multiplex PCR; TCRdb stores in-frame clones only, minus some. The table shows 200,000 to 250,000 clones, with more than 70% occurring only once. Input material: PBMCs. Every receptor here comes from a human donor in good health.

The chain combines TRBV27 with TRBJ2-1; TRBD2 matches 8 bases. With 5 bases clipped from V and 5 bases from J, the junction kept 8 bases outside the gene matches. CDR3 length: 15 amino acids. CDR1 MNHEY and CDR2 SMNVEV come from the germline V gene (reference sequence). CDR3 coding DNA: TGTGCCAGCAGTGATGCGCTAGCGGGTAACAATGAGCAGTTCTTC. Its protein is CASSDALAGNNEQFF.

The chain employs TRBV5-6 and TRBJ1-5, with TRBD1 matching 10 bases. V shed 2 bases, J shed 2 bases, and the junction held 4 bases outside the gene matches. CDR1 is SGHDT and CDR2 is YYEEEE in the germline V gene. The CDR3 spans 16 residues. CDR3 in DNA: TGTGCCAGCAGCTTCCAGGGACAGGGGCGCAATCAGCCCCAGCATTTT. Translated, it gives CASSFQGQGRNQPQHF.

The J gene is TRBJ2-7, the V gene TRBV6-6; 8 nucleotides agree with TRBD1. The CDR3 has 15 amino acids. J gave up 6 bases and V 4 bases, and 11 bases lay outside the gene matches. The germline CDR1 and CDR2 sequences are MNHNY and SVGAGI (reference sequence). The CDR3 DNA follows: TGTGCCAGCAGTTTCACCGGGGACAGGAGGAGCGAGCAGTACTTC. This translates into CASSFTGDRRSEQYF.

CDR3 region: CASSVGQTNTGELFF. In nucleotides, the CDR3 is TGTGCCAGCAGCGTCGGACAGACGAACACCGGGGAGCTGTTTTTT. The gene calls are TRBV9 and TRBJ2-2; D perhaps matches TRBD1 (6 bases). V lost 2 bases, J lost 0 bases, and 8 bases lay in between. This CDR3 has 15 amino acids. The germline CDR1 and CDR2 sequences are SGDLS and YYNGEE.

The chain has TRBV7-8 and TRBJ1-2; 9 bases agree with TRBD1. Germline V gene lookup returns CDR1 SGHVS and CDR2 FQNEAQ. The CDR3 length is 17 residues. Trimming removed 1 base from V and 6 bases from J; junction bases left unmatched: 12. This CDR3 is CASSLVGTGLLVHGYTF. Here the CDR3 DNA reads TGTGCCAGCAGCTTAGTCGGGACAGGGTTGTTGGTTCATGGCTACACCTTC. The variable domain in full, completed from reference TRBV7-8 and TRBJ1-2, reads GAGVSQSPRYKVAKRGQDVALRCDPISGHVSLFWYQQALGQGPEFLTYFQNEAQLDKSGLPSDRFFAERPEGSVSTLKIQRTQQEDSAVYLCASSLVGTGLLVHGYTFGSGTRLTVV.

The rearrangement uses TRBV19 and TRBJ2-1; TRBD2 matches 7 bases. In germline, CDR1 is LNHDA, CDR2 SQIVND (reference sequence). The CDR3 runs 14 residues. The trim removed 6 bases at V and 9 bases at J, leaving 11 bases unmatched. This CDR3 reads CASSGAGAFSEQFF. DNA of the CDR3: TGTGCCAGTAGCGGCGCGGGAGCGTTTTCTGAGCAGTTCTTC.

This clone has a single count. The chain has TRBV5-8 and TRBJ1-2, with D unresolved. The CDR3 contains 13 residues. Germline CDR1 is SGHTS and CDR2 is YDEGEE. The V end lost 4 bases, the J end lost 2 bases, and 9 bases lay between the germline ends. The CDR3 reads CASSQTGNYGYTF. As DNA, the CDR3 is TGTGCCAGCAGCCAGACGGGGAACTATGGCTACACCTTC.

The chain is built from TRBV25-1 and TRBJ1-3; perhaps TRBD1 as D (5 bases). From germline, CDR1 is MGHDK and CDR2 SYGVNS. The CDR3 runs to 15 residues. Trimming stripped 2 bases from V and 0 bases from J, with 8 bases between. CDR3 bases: TGTGCCAGCAGTGAAGGGGCCCGCTCTGGAAACACCATATATTTT. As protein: CASSEGARSGNTIYF.

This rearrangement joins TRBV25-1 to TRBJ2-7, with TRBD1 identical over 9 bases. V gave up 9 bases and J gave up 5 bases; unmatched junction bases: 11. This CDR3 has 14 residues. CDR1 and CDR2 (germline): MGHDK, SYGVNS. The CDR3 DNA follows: TGTGCCAGTTCTCGGGACAGGGAGTTCAACGAGCAGTACTTC. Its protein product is CASSRDREFNEQYF.

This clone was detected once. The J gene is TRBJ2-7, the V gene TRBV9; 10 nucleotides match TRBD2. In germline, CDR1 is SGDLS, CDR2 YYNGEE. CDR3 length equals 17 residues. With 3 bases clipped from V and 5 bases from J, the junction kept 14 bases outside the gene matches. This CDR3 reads CASSAKELAGDIHEQYF. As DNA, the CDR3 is TGTGCCAGCAGCGCCAAGGAGCTAGCGGGAGATATCCACGAGCAGTACTTC.

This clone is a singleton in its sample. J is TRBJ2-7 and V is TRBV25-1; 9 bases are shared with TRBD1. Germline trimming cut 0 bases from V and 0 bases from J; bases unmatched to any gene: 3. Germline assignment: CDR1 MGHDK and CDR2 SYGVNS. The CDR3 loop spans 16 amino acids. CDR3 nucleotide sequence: TGTGCCAGCAGTGAATATCCGGGACAGGGCTCCTACGAGCAGTACTTC. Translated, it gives CASSEYPGQGSYEQYF.

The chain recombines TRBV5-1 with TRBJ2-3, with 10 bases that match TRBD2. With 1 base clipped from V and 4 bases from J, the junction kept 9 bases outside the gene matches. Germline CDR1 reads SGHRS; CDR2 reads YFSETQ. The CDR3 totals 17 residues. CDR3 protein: CASSLYSSGSPADTQYF. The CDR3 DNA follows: TGCGCCAGCAGCTTGTATTCTAGCGGGAGTCCCGCAGATACGCAGTATTTT.

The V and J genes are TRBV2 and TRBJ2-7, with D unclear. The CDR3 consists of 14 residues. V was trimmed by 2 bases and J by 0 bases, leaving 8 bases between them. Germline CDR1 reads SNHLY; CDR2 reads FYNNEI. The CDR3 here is CASSETRRSYEQYF. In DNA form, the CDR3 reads TGTGCCAGCAGTGAAACACGCCGCTCCTACGAGCAGTACTTC.

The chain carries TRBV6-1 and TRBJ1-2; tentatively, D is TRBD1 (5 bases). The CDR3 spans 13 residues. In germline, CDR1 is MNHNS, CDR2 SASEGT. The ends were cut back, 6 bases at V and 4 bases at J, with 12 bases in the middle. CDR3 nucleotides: TGTGCCAGCAGGGCGGGGGGGGGCTATGGCTACACCTTC. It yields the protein CASRAGGGYGYTF.

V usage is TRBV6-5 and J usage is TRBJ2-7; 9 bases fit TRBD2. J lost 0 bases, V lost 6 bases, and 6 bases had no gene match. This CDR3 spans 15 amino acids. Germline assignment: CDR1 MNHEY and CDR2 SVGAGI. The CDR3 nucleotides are TGTGCCAGCAGGTCGCTAGCGGGGCTCTCCTACGAGCAGTACTTC. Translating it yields CASRSLAGLSYEQYF.

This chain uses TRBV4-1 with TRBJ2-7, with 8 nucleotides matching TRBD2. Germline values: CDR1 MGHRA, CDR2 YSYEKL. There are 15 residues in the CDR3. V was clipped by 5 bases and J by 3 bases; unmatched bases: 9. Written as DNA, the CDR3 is TGCGCCAGCAGCGAGACGGCGGGAGGAGTCTACGAGCAGTACTTC. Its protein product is CASSETAGGVYEQYF.

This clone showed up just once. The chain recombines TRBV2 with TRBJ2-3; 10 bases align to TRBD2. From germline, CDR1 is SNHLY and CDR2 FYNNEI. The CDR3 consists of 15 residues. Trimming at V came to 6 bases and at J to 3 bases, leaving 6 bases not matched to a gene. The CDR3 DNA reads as TGTGCCAGCAGAAAACTAGCGGGAATGACAGATACGCAGTATTTT. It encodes CASRKLAGMTDTQYF.

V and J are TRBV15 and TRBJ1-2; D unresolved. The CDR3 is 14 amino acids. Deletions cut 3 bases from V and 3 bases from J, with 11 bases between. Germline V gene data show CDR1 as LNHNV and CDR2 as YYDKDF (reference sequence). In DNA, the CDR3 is TGTGCCACCAGCAGCGAGGCCCGAGACTATGGCTACACCTTC. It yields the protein CATSSEARDYGYTF.

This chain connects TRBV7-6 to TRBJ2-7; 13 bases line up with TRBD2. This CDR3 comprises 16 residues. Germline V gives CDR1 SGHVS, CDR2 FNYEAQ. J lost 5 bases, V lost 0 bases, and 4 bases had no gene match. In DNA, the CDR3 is TGTGCCAGCAGCTTAGCGACTAGCGGGAGGAGGCACGAGCAGTACTTC. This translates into CASSLATSGRRHEQYF.

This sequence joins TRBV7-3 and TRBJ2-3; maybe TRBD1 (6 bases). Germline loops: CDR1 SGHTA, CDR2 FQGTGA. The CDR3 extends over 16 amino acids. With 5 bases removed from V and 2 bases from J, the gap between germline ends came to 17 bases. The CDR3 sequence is CASSTRQVGTTDTQYF. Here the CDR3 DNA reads TGTGCCAGCAGCACCCGACAGGTGGGGACCACAGATACGCAGTATTTT.

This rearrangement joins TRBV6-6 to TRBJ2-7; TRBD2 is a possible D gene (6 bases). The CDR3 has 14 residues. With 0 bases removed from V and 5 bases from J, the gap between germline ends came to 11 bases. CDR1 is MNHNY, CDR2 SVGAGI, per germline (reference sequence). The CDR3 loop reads CASSYSWGVDEQYF. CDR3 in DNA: TGTGCCAGCAGTTACTCGTGGGGGGTGGACGAGCAGTACTTC.

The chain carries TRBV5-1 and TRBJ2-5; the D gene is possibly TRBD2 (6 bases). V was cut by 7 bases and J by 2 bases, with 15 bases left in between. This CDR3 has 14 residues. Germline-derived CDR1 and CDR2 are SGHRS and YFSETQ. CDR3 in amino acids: CASGSGSSQETQYF. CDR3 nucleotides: TGCGCCAGCGGCTCCGGGAGTTCTCAAGAGACCCAGTACTTC.

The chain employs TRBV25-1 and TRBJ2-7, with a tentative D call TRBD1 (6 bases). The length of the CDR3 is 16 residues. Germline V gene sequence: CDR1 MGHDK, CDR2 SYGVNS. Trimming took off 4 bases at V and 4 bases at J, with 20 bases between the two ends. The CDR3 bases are TGTGCCAGCAGTGTGGGGGACACATCCATCCCGTACGAGCAGTACTTC. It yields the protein CASSVGDTSIPYEQYF.